Following are 5 T cell receptor beta chains from one sample sequenced in a study of cytomegalovirus exposure and HLA in healthy donors. TCRdb's copy holds only in-frame clones and misses some; the assay was immunoSEQ multiplex PCR. The top ten hold more than 0.85% of the sample, which has under 250,000 clones, about 93% seen once. Sequences were obtained from PBMCs. All receptors derive from a woman younger than 35 in good health and CMV-seronegative.

The chain's CDR3 is CASRGGTGKETQYF. CDR3 in DNA: TGTGCCAGCAGAGGTGGGACAGGGAAAGAGACCCAGTACTTC. The V and J genes are TRBV6-6 and TRBJ2-5, with 9 bases that match TRBD1. V lost 6 bases and J lost 3; bases outside the gene matches: 5. Germline V gene sequence: CDR1 MNHNY, CDR2 SVGAGI (reference sequence). This CDR3 is built from 14 residues.

In its sample, this clone was seen once. The CDR3 spells CASRQFSSEKLFF. The CDR3 DNA reads TGTGCCAGTAGGCAGTTCTCTAGTGAAAAACTGTTTTTT. V and J are TRBV19 and TRBJ1-4; D call uncertain. This CDR3 is built from 13 residues. V gave up 6 bases and J gave up 7 bases, with 12 bases separating them. Germline loops: CDR1 LNHDA, CDR2 SQIVND (reference sequence).

The chain recombines TRBV20-1 with TRBJ1-2; perhaps TRBD1 as D (6 bases). V was clipped by 6 bases and J by 7 bases, with 12 bases between them. CDR3 size: 11 residues. The germline V gene has CDR1 DFQATT and CDR2 SNEGSKA (reference sequence). CDR3 protein: CSALTGSGYTF. Written as DNA, the CDR3 is TGCAGTGCGTTAACAGGGAGTGGCTACACCTTC.

V usage is TRBV25-1 and J usage is TRBJ2-3, with 8 bases fitting TRBD2. The length of the CDR3 is 14 residues. Trimming at V came to 5 bases and at J to 6 bases, leaving 7 bases not matched to a gene. Germline CDR1 reads MGHDK; CDR2 reads SYGVNS. This CDR3 reads CASSRRGRSDTQYF. The CDR3, as DNA: TGTGCCAGCAGTAGACGCGGGAGGTCCGATACGCAGTATTTT.

Written as DNA, the CDR3 is TGTGCCAGCAGCTTAGTAGGGACAGTCTATGGCTACACCTTC. Protein product: CASSLVGTVYGYTF. The chain links TRBV7-9 to TRBJ1-2, with 7 nucleotides matching TRBD1. V was pared by 1 base and J by 4 bases, with 3 bases of the junction left unmatched. The germline V gene has CDR1 SEHNR and CDR2 FQNEAQ (reference sequence). CDR3 length: 14 amino acids. Combining the CDR3 with reference TRBV7-9 and TRBJ1-2 gives the whole variable domain DTGVSQNPRHKITKRGQNVTFRCDPISEHNRLYWYRQTLGQGPEFLTYFQNEAQLEKSRLLSDRFSAERPKGSFSTLEIQRTEQGDSAMYLCASSLVGTVYGYTFGSGTRLTVV.